This T cell receptor (beta chain) was observed in a study of blood T cell repertoires in COVID-19. Study-level information: The samples span acute and convalescent COVID-19 from the United States, Italy and Spain.

V was trimmed by 3 bases and J by 3 bases, leaving 11 bases between them. Germline V gives CDR1 SGHTA, CDR2 FQGNSA. CDR3 length equals 14 residues. Participants came from roughly 25 US areas, aged roughly 18 to 89 years. Here immunoSEQ multiplex PCR was the method, and the copy in TCRdb shows in-frame clones only, minus some. Of some 210,000 clones listed, approximately 86% are singletons. The receptor comes from a man aged 18 to 29 with acute COVID-19. Input material: PBMCs or T cells enriched from blood (not recorded which). The V call is TRBV7-2, the J call TRBJ2-5; maybe TRBD2 (6 bases). For the CDR3, the DNA is TGTGCCAGCAGCTTCGGGGCGGGAAAAGAGACCCAGTACTTC. Residues: CASSFGAGKETQYF.